This TCR beta chain was found in a study of CD8+CD57+ T cells in acquired aplastic anemia. Overall study context: Yields of DNA that came from sorted CD4+ and CD8+ cells averaged 3.2 ug. An average of roughly 10 million reads for CD4+ cells was obtained from healthy donors.

With 3 bases removed from V and 12 bases from J, the gap between germline ends came to 8 bases. The CDR3 has 9 amino acids. CDR1 is SQVTM and CDR2 is ANQGSEA in the germline V gene. Worth noting for this clonotype: Its antigen is not identified.

Study conclusions and caveats: Patients and controls shared just under 30 CD8+ CDR3 sequences.

The template used for profiling TCR beta VDJ and CDR3 was genomic DNA. TCRdb processed the reads anew with MiXCR; each CDR3 protein has one entry. This sample has approximately 50,000 distinct CDR3 sequences; around two thirds occur once, and the top ten carry under 40%. The sequence was collected from a human donor in good health, serving as a control. This chain connects TRBV29-1 to TRBJ1-2; no definite D call. The specimen sequenced was sorted CD4+, CD8+, or CD8+CD57+ T cells (not recorded which) from PBMCs. The chain's CDR3 is CSVDIGNTF. The CDR3 DNA reads TGCAGCGTTGACATCGGCAACACCTTC.